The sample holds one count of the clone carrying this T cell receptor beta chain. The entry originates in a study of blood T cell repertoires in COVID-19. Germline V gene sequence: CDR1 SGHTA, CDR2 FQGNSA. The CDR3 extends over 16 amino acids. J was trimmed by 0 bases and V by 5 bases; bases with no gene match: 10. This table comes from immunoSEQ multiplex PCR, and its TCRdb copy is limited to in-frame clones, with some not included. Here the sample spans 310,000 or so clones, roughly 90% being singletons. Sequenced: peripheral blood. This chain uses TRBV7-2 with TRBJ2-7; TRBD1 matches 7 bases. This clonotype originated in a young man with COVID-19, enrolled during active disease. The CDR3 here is CASSLTRTGSSYEQYF. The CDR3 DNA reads TGTGCCAGCAGCCTTACTCGGACAGGAAGCTCCTACGAGCAGTACTTC.